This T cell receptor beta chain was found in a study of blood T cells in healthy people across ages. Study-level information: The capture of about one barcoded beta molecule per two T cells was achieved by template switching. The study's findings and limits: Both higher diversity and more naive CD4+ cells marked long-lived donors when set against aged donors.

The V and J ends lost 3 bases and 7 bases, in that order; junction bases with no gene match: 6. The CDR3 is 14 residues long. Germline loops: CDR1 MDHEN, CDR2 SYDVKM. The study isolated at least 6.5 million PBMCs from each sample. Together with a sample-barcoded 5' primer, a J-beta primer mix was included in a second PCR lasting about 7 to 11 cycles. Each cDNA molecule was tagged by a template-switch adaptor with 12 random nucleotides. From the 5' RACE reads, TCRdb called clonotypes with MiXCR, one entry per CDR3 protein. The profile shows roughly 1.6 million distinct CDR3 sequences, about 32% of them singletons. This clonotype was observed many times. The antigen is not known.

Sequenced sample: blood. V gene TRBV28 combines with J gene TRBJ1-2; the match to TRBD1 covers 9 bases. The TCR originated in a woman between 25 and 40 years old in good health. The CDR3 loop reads CASSFSGQGGGYTF. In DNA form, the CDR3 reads TGTGCCAGCAGTTTCTCGGGACAGGGCGGTGGCTACACCTTC.